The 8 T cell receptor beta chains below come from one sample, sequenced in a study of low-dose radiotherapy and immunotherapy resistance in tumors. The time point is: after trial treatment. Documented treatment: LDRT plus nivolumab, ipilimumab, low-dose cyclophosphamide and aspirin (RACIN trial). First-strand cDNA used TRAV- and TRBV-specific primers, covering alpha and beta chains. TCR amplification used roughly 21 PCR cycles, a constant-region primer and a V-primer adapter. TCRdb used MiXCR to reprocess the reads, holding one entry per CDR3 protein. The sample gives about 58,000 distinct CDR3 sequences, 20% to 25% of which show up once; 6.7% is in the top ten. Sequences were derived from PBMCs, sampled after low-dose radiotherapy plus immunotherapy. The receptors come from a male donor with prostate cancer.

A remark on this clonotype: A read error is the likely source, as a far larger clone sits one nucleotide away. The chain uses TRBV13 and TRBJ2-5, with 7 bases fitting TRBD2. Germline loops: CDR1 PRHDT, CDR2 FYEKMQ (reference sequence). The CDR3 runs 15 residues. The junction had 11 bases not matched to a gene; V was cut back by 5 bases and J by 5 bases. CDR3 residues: CASSKSSGGGETQYF. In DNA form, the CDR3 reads TGTGCCAGCAGCAAGAGTAGTGGGGGGGGGGAGACCCAGTACTTC. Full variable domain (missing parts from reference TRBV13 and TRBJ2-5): AAGVIQSPRHLIKEKRETATLKCYPIPRHDTVYWYQQGPGQDPQFLISFYEKMQSDKGSIPDRFSAQQFSDYHSELNMSSLELGDSALYFCASSKSSGGGETQYFGPGTRLLVL.

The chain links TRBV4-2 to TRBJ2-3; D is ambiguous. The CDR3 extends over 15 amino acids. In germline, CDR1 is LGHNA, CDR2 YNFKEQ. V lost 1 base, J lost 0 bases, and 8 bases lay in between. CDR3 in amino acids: CASSQAAQSTDTQYF. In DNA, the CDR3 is TGTGCCAGCAGCCAAGCCGCGCAGAGCACAGATACGCAGTATTTT.

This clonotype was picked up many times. The CDR3 loop reads CASSVRDRVREQYF. CDR3 nucleotides: TGTGCCAGCAGCGTCCGGGACAGGGTCCGCGAGCAGTACTTC. The J gene is TRBJ2-7, the V gene TRBV5-6; TRBD1 aligns across 9 bases. V was clipped by 4 bases and J by 6 bases; unmatched bases: 8. The CDR3 length is 14 residues. Germline loops: CDR1 SGHDT, CDR2 YYEEEE.

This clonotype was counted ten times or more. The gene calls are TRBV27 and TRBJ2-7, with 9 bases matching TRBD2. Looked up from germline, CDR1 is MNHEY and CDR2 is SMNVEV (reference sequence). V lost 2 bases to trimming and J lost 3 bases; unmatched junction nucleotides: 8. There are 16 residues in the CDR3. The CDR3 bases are TGTGCCAGCAGTTTACGGGCGGGAGGGCCTCTCTACGAGCAGTACTTC. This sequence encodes CASSLRAGGPLYEQYF.

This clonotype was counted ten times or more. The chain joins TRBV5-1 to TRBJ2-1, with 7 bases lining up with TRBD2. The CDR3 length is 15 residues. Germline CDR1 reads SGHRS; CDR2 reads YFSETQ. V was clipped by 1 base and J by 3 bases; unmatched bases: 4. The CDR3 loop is CASSLHSGDYNEQFF. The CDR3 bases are TGCGCCAGCAGCTTGCACAGCGGGGACTACAATGAGCAGTTCTTC.

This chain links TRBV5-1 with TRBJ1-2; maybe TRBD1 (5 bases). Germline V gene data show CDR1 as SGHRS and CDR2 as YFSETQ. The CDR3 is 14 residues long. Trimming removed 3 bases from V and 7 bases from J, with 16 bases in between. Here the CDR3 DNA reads TGCGCCAGCAGCTCATCGGGCGCGGGGGGTGGCTACACCTTC. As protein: CASSSSGAGGGYTF.

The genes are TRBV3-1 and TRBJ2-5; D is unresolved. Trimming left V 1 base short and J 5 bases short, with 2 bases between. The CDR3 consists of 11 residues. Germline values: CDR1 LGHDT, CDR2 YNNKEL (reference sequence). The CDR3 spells CASSQVETQYF. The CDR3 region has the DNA TGTGCCAGCAGCCAAGTTGAGACCCAGTACTTC.

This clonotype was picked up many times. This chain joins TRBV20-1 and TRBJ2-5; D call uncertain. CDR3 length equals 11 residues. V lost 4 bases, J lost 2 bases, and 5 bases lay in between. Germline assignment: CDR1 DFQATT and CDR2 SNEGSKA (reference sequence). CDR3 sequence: CSAMRQETQYF. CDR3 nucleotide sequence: TGCAGTGCTATGCGGCAAGAGACCCAGTACTTC.